The source of this T cell receptor (beta chain) is a study of T cell clonality in common variable immunodeficiency. Assay used: immunoSEQ multiplex PCR; TCRdb lists only in-frame clones, some missing. Recorded here are over 35,000 clones, none singletons. Study results and caveats: TCRbeta clonality was increased in CVID versus healthy controls. Reportedly, TCR beta sequences from common variable immunodeficiency showed fewer deletions and N-nucleotide insertions.

CDR1 is LGHNA and CDR2 is YNFKEQ in the germline V gene. The CDR3 sequence is 18 residues long. Unmatched junction bases numbered 13, after V lost 1 base and J lost 7 bases. This clone was seen repeatedly, ten times or more. Its antigen remains unknown. The DNA ends 3 residues before the CDR3 does, and the rest of the CDR3 is filled in from the germline J gene. The chain employs TRBV4-2 and TRBJ1-4; 9 bases align to TRBD1. The sequence was obtained from a person between 18 and 69 years old in good health. Source material: peripheral blood mononuclear cells. This chain's CDR3 is CASSQGINTGGFAEKLFF. The CDR3 bases that were read are TGTGCCAGCAGCCAAGGGATCAATACAGGGGGCTTTGCTGAAAAA.